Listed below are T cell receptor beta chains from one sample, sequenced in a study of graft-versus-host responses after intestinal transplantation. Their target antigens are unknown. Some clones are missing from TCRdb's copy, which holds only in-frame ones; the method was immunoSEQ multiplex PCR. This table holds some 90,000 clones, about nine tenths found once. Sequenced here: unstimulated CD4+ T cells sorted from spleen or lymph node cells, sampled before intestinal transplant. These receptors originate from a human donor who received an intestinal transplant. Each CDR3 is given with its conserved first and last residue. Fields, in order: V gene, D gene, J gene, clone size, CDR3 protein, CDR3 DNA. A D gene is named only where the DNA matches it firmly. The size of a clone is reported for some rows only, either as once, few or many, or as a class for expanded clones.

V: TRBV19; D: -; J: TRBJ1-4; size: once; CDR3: CASTRVNEKLFF; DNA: TGTGCCAGTACCAGGGTGAATGAAAAACTGTTTTTT
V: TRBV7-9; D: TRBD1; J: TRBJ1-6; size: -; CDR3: CASSRGDRGDSPLHF; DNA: TGTGCCAGCAGCCGCGGGGACAGGGGTGATTCACCCCTCCACTTT
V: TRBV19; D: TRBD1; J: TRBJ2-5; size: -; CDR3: CASRGQGQETQYF; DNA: TGTGCCAGTAGGGGACAGGGACAAGAGACCCAGTACTTC
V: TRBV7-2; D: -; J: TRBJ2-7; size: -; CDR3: CASSLRGTVYEQYF; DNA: TGTGCCAGCAGCTTACGGGGGACAGTCTACGAGCAGTACTTC
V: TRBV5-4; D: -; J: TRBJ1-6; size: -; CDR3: CASSFRQGWEDSPLHF; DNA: TGTGCCAGCAGCTTTCGGCAGGGTTGGGAAGATTCACCCCTCCACTTT
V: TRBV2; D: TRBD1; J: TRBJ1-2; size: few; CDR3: CASNWAQGNYGYTF; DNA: TGTGCCAGTAATTGGGCACAGGGGAACTATGGCTACACCTTC
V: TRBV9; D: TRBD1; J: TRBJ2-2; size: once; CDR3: CASSTSQGFGPGELFF; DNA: TGTGCCAGCAGCACATCACAGGGGTTTGGTCCCGGGGAGCTGTTTTTT
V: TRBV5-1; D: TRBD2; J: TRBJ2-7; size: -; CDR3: CASAGTSGDYEQYF; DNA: TGCGCCAGCGCTGGGACTAGCGGGGATTACGAGCAGTACTTC
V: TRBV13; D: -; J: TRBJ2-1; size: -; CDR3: CASSLVRNEQFF; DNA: TGTGCCAGCAGCTTAGTTCGCAATGAGCAGTTCTTC
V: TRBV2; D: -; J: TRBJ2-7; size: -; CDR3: CASTRQVRYEQYF; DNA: TGTGCCAGTACCCGACAGGTCCGCTACGAGCAGTACTTC
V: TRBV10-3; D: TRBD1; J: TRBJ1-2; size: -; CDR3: CAITPDRDGYGYTF; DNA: TGTGCCATCACTCCAGACAGGGATGGCTATGGCTACACCTTC
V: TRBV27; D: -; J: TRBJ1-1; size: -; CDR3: CASSLFGRENTEAFF; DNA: TGTGCCAGCAGTTTATTTGGGCGGGAGAACACTGAAGCTTTCTTT
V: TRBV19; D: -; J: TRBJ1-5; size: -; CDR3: CASSAAVAQHF; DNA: TGTGCCAGTAGTGCGGCTGTGGCCCAGCATTTT
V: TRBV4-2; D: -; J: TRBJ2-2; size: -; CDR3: CASSPTQGGPGELFF; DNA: TGTGCCAGCAGCCCCACCCAGGGGGGCCCCGGGGAGCTGTTTTTT
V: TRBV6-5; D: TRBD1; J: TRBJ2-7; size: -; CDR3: CASSMTGESSYEQYF; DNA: TGTGCCAGCAGCATGACAGGGGAGAGCTCCTACGAGCAGTACTTC
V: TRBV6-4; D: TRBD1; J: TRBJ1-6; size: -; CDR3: CASSIQGVYNSPLHF; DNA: TGTGCCAGCAGCATCCAGGGGGTCTATAATTCACCCCTCCACTTT
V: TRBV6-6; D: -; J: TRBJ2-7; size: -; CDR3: CASSYSGTSYEQYF; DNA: TGTGCCAGCAGTTACTCGGGGACAAGCTACGAGCAGTACTTC
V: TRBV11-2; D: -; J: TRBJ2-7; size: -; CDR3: CASSPSVEQYF; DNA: TGTGCCAGCAGCCCCTCCGTGGAGCAGTACTTC
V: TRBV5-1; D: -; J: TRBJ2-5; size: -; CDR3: CASSFRDTETQYF; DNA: TGCGCCAGCAGCTTCAGGGACACAGAGACCCAGTACTTC
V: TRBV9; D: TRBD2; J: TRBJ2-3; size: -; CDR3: CASSEGGGAGTDTQYF; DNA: TGTGCCAGCAGCGAGGGCGGGGGGGCCGGCACAGATACGCAGTATTTT
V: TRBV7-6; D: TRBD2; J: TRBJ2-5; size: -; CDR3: CASSNGGVQETQYF; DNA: TGTGCCAGCAGCAATGGGGGGGTCCAAGAGACCCAGTACTTC
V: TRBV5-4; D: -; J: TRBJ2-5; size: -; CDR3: CASSLQGGDQETQYF; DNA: TGTGCCAGCAGCTTGCAGGGGGGCGACCAAGAGACCCAGTACTTC
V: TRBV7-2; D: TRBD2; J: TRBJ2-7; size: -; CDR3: CASGGGSYEQYF; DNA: TGTGCCAGCGGGGGGGGGTCCTACGAGCAGTACTTC
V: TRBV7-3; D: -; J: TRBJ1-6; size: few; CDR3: CASGSVADSPLHF; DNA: TGTGCCAGCGGCTCGGTAGCAGATTCACCCCTCCACTTT
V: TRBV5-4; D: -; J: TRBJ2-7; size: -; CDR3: CASSLDLSSSYEQYF; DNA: TGTGCCAGCAGCTTGGACCTATCGAGCTCCTACGAGCAGTACTTC
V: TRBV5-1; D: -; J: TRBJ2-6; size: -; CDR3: CASSQASSGANVLTF; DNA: TGCGCCAGCAGCCAAGCCTCCTCTGGGGCCAACGTCCTGACTTTC
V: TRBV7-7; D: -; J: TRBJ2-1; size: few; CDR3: CASSPTRENEQFF; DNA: TGTGCTAGCAGCCCCACACGGGAGAATGAGCAGTTCTTC
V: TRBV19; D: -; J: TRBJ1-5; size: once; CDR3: CASTSFAGASNQPQHF; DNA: TGTGCCAGTACTTCCTTCGCGGGGGCAAGCAATCAGCCCCAGCATTTT
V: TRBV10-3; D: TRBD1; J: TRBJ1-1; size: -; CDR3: CAIRDRGLNTEAFF; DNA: TGTGCCATCAGGGACAGGGGATTGAACACTGAAGCTTTCTTT
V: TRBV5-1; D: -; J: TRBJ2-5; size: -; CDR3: CASSSGLLPETQYF; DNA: TGCGCCAGCAGCTCCGGACTACTCCCCGAGACCCAGTACTTC
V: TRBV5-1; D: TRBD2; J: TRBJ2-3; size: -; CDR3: CASVASGGSSTDTQYF; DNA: TGCGCCAGCGTCGCTAGCGGGGGATCTAGCACAGATACGCAGTATTTT
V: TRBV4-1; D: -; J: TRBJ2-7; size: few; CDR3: CASSRTGFGSYEQYF; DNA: TGCGCCAGCAGCCGCACCGGGTTTGGCTCCTACGAGCAGTACTTC
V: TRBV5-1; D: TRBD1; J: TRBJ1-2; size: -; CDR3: CASSLAGGNGYTF; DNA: TGCGCCAGCAGCTTGGCAGGGGGCAATGGCTACACCTTC
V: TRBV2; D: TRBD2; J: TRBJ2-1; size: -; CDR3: CASSDRLRPSGHNEQFF; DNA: TGTGCCAGCAGTGATAGGTTGCGACCTAGCGGCCACAATGAGCAGTTCTTC
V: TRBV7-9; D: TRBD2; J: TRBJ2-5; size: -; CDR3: CASSLSGGAGETQYF; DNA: TGTGCCAGCAGCTTGAGCGGGGGGGCCGGTGAGACCCAGTACTTC
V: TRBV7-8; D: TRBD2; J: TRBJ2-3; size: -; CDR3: CASSPRTSGGADTQYF; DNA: TGTGCCAGCAGCCCCCGGACTAGCGGGGGGGCAGATACGCAGTATTTT
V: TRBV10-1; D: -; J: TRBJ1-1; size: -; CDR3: CASSEGAVGTEAFF; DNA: TGCGCCAGCAGTGAAGGGGCGGTGGGGACTGAAGCTTTCTTT
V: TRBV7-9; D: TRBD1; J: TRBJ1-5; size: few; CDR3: CASTQGGNQPQHF; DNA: TGTGCCAGCACCCAGGGGGGCAATCAGCCCCAGCATTTT
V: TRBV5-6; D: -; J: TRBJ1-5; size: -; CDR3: CASSPITQGKDTNQPQHF; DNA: TGTGCCAGCAGCCCAATAACACAGGGTAAGGATACCAATCAGCCCCAGCATTTT
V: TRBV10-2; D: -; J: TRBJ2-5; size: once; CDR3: CASGWQSGETQYF; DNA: TGCGCCAGCGGTTGGCAGTCGGGGGAGACCCAGTACTTC
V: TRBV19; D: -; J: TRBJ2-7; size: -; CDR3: CASSIISARSYEQYF; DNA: TGTGCCAGTAGTATTATTTCGGCCAGGTCCTACGAGCAGTACTTC
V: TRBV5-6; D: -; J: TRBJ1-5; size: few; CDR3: CASSLDRRQPQHF; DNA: TGTGCCAGCAGCTTGGACCGCCGGCAGCCCCAGCATTTT
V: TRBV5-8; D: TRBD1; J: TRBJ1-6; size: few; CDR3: CASSPLGTGGGSPLHF; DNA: TGTGCCAGCAGCCCACTGGGGACAGGGGGCGGATCACCCCTCCACTTT
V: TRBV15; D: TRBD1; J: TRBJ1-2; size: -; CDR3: CATNPGTGGYYTF; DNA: TGTGCCACCAACCCAGGGACAGGGGGATACTACACCTTC
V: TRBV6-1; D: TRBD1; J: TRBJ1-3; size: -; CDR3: CASSEFGTGGNTIYF; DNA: TGTGCCAGCAGTGAATTTGGGACAGGAGGAAACACCATATATTTT
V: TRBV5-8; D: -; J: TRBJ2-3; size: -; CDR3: CASSPSLATDTQYF; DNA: TGTGCCAGCAGCCCCTCGTTGGCCACAGATACGCAGTATTTT
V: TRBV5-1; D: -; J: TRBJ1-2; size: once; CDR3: CASSLDNNYGYTF; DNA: TGCGCCAGCAGCTTGGACAATAACTATGGCTACACCTTC
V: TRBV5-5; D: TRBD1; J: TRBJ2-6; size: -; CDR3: CASSQDRGSSGANVLTF; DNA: TGTGCCAGCAGCCAGGACAGGGGAAGCTCTGGGGCCAACGTCCTGACTTTC
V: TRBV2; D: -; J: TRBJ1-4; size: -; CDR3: CAGKPQGHSNEKLFF; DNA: TGTGCCGGGAAGCCACAGGGCCACAGCAATGAAAAACTGTTTTTT
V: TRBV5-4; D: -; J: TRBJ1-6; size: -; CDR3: CASSLGATSADNNSPLHF; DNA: TGTGCCAGCAGCTTAGGTGCCACCTCGGCAGACAATAATTCACCCCTCCACTTT
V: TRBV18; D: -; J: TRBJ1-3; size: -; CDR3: CASSQQGAGNTIYF; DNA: TGTGCCAGCTCACAACAGGGTGCCGGAAACACCATATATTTT
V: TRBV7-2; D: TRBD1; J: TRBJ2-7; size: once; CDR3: CASSFRTGEDEQYF; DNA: TGTGCCAGCAGCTTCAGGACAGGGGAGGACGAGCAGTACTTC
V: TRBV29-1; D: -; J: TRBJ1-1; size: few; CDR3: CSVEEGAGTEAFF; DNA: TGCAGCGTTGAAGAGGGGGCTGGCACTGAAGCTTTCTTT